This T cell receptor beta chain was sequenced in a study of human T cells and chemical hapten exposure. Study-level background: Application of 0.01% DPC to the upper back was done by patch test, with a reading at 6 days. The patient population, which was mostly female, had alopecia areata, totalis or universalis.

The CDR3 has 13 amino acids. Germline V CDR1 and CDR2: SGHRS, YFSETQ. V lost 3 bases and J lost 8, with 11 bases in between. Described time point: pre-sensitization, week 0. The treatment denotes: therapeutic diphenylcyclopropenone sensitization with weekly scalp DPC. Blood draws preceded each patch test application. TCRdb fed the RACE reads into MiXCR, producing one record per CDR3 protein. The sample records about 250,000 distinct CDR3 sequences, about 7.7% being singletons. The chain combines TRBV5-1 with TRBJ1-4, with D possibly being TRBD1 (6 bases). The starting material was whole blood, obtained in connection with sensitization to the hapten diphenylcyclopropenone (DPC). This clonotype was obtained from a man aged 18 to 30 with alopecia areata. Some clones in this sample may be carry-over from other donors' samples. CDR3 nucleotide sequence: TGCGCCAGCAGCTACGCAGGGGAAGAAAAACTGTTTTTT. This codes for CASSYAGEEKLFF.